These 5 T cell receptor beta chains were all obtained from the same sample, sequenced in a study of blood T cell repertoires in COVID-19. This table comes from immunoSEQ multiplex PCR, and its TCRdb copy is limited to in-frame clones, with some not included. The sample has about 94,000 clones, roughly 78% seen once. Specimen: peripheral blood. These receptors came from a woman over 75 with acute or convalescent COVID-19.

This clone occurred a few times. CDR3: CASSQVSGGLGPDGYTF. The DNA for the CDR3 is TGTGCCAGCAGCCAAGTCTCAGGGGGGCTTGGCCCCGATGGCTACACCTTC. The chain recombines TRBV4-2 with TRBJ1-2; 7 bases are shared with TRBD1. Germline V gene data show CDR1 as LGHNA and CDR2 as YNFKEQ. The CDR3 spans 17 residues. After removal of 1 base from V and 6 bases from J, the junction contained 14 bases not matched to a gene.

This sequence joins TRBV19 and TRBJ1-1; D may be TRBD1 (5 bases). V shed 1 base and J shed 5 bases, with 17 bases lying between them. Germline assignment: CDR1 LNHDA and CDR2 SQIVND (reference sequence). This CDR3 has 16 residues. CDR3: CASSIVGRSRGTEAFF. CDR3 nucleotide sequence: TGTGCCAGTAGTATAGTAGGCCGGTCTCGGGGGACTGAAGCTTTCTTT.

V and J are TRBV3-1 (or the pseudogene TRBV3-2) and TRBJ1-6; unclear D gene. This CDR3 is 11 amino acids long. The germline CDR1 and CDR2 sequences are LGHDT and YNNKEL (reference sequence). V gave up 3 bases and J gave up 13 bases, with 7 bases separating them. The CDR3 region has the DNA TGTGCCAGCAGCCAGAGGTTCCCCCTCCACTTT. Translated, it gives CASSQRFPLHF.

This clone was counted a single time. The V call is TRBV6-6, the J call TRBJ2-1; 13 bases are a match to TRBD2. The CDR3 sequence is 20 residues long. Per the germline V gene, CDR1 is MNHNY and CDR2 is SVGAGI (reference sequence). J was trimmed by 2 bases and V by 5 bases; bases with no gene match: 15. As DNA, the CDR3 is TGTGCCAGCAGTCCTCTGCGCCGACTAGCGGGGGGCCGCCCCTACAATGAGCAGTTCTTC. Amino acids: CASSPLRRLAGGRPYNEQFF.

This rearrangement joins TRBV29-1 to TRBJ2-3, with TRBD2 identical over 13 bases. Germline CDR1 and CDR2: SQVTM and ANQGSEA. The trim removed 5 bases at V and 4 bases at J, leaving 3 bases unmatched. The CDR3 is 14 amino acids. The CDR3 spells CSVRTSGGSDTQYF. CDR3 sequence (DNA): TGCAGCGTTAGGACTAGCGGGGGTTCAGATACGCAGTATTTT.